This TCR beta chain was observed in a study of blood T cells in healthy people across ages. The table lists this clonotype with a few counts. Using a J-beta primer mix together with a sample-barcoded 5' primer, a second PCR was run for about 6 to 11 cycles. The authors tagged each cDNA molecule using a template-switch adaptor with 12 random nucleotides. TCRdb analysed the 5' RACE reads with MiXCR anew, one entry per CDR3 protein. The sample gives 1.5 million to 2 million distinct CDR3 sequences, about 28% of which show up once; over 7% is in the top ten. Drawing of peripheral blood yielded roughly 9.3 milliliters from each donor. Isolation recovered at least 7 million PBMCs from every sample. With 3 bases clipped from V and 2 bases from J, the junction kept 12 bases outside the gene matches. The CDR3 contains 20 residues. Germline V CDR1 and CDR2: KGHSH, LQKENI.

This clonotype originated in a woman in her 30s in good health. Sequenced sample: blood. The chain is built from TRBV18 and TRBJ2-6, with 11 bases aligning to TRBD2. The CDR3 spells CASSPLPLAGGLTGANVLTF. CDR3 bases: TGTGCCAGCTCACCCCTACCCCTAGCGGGGGGTTTAACTGGGGCCAACGTCCTGACTTTC.